The 5 T cell receptor beta chains listed next were all sequenced from one sample in a study of T cell responses to AZD1222 COVID-19 vaccine. Produced via immunoSEQ multiplex PCR; TCRdb's table is partial and in-frame only. The sample records more than 95,000 clones, less than 95% being singletons. The source material was peripheral blood, sampled on day 0 of MenACWY control vaccination. These receptors came from an adult in good health.

J is TRBJ2-3 and V is TRBV28; 10 bases line up with TRBD1. Trimming cost V 1 base and J 0 bases; bases outside gene matches: 4. CDR1 and CDR2 from the germline V gene are MDHEN and SYDVKM. The CDR3 spans 17 residues. The CDR3 bases are TGTGCCAGCAGTTTATTCCTGGGACAGGGGAGCACAGATACGCAGTATTTT. It yields the protein CASSLFLGQGSTDTQYF. The variable domain in full, with the rest retrieved from reference TRBV28 and TRBJ2-3, is DVKVTQSSRYLVKRTGEKVFLECVQDMDHENMFWYRQDPGLGLRLIYFSYDVKMKEKGDIPEGYSVSREKKERFSLILESASTNQTSMYLCASSLFLGQGSTDTQYFGPGTRLTVL.

This chain links TRBV18 with TRBJ1-5; TRBD1 matches 10 bases. This CDR3 region has 15 residues. V was clipped by 4 bases and J by 2 bases; unmatched bases: 2. The germline gives CDR1 KGHSH, CDR2 LQKENI. CDR3: CASSRTGGGNQPQHF. The CDR3 coding sequence is TGTGCCAGCTCACGGACAGGGGGAGGCAATCAGCCCCAGCATTTT.

V gene TRBV28 combines with J gene TRBJ2-7, with 7 bases that match TRBD1. Germline V lookup: CDR1 MDHEN, CDR2 SYDVKM. CDR3 length: 14 residues. J was trimmed by 0 bases and V by 8 bases; bases with no gene match: 7. The CDR3 region has the DNA TGTGCCAGCCGCCCGGGGACAGTCTCCTACGAGCAGTACTTC. Its protein is CASRPGTVSYEQYF.

Of note for this clone: Other DNA sequences of this sample code for an identical CDR3. The gene calls are TRBV12-3 or TRBV12-4 and TRBJ1-1, with D possibly matching TRBD1 (6 bases). The CDR3 runs 13 residues. V shed 6 bases and J shed 5 bases, with 13 bases lying between them. The CDR3: CASSLGGGTEAFF. The CDR3, as DNA: TGTGCCAGCAGCCTAGGGGGGGGAACTGAAGCTTTCTTT.

Comment on this clone: This specimen includes other DNA sequences encoding the same CDR3. The V and J genes are TRBV6-2 or TRBV6-3 and TRBJ1-5; D is undetermined. Germline assignment: CDR1 MNHEY and CDR2 SVGEGT. The CDR3 spans 14 residues. Trimming left V 1 base short and J 0 bases short, with 4 bases between. Here the CDR3 reads CASSYLGSNQPQHF. The CDR3 bases are TGTGCCAGCAGTTACTTGGGTAGCAATCAGCCCCAGCATTTT.